The source of this T cell receptor beta chain is a study of early T cells in non-severe SARS-CoV-2 infection. Study background: The input, bulk RNA from unsorted whole blood, was sequenced, and chains were unpaired.

Germline CDR1 MNHEY, CDR2 SVGEGT. CDR3 length: 14 residues. V lost 2 bases and J lost 4; bases outside the gene matches: 2. This clonotype was found many times. Individual cDNA molecules received unique molecular identifiers during library preparation. TCRdb re-derived calls from the 5' RACE reads in MiXCR, one entry per CDR3 protein. Of about 50,000 distinct CDR3 sequences listed, around 6.5% were seen once; the top ten hold approximately 6.9%. The material sequenced was whole blood, taken at baseline. This TCR came from an adult who was a healthcare worker with PCR-confirmed SARS-CoV-2 infection or an uninfected control (not recorded which). The chain links TRBV6-2 or TRBV6-3 to TRBJ1-5; 7 nucleotides align to TRBD1. The DNA of the CDR3 is TGTGCCAGCAGTTACGGGACAGAAAATCAGCCCCAGCATTTT. Amino acids: CASSYGTENQPQHF.